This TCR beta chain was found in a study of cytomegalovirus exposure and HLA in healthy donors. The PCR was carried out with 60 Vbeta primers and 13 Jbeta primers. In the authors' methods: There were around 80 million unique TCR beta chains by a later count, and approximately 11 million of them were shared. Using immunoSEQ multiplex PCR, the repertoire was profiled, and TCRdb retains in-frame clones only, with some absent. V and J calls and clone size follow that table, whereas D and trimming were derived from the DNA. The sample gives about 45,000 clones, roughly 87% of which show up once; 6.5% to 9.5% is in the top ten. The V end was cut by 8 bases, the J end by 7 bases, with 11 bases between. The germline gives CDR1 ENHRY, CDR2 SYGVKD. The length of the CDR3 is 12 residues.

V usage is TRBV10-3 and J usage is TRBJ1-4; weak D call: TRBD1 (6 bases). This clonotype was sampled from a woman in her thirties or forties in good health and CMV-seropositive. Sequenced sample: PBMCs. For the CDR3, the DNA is TGTGCCATCGGGCGAGGGGGTGAAAAACTGTTTTTT. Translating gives CAIGRGGEKLFF.